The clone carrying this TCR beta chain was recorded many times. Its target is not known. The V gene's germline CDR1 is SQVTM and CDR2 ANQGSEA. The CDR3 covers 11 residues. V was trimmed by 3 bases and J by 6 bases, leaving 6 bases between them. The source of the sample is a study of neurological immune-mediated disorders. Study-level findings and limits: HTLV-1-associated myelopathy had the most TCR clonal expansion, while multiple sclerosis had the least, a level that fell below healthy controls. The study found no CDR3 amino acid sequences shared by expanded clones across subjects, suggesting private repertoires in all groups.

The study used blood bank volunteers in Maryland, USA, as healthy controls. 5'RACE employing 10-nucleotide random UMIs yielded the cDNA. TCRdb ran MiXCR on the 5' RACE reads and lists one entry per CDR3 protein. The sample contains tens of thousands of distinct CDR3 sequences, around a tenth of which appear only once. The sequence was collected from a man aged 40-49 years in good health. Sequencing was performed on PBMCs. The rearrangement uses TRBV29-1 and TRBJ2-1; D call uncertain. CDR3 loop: CSVDWGNEQFF. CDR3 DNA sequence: TGCAGCGTTGATTGGGGCAATGAGCAGTTCTTC.